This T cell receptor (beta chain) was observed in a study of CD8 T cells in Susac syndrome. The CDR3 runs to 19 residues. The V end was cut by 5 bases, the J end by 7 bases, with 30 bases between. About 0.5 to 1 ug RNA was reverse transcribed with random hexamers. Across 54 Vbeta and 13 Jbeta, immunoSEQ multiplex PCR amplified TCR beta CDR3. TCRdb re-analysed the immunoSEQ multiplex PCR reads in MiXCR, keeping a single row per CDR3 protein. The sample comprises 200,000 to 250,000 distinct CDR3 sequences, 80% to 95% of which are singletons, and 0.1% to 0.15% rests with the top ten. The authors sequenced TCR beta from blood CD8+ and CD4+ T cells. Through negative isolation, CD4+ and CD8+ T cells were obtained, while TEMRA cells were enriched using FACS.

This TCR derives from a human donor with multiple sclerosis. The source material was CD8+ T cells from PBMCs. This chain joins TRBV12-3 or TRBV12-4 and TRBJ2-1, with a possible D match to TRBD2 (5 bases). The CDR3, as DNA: TGTGCCAGCAGTCGCGAGGTGAGGGCTAGCCCCTCGCTAGGGAATGAGCAGTTCTTC. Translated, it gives CASSREVRASPSLGNEQFF.